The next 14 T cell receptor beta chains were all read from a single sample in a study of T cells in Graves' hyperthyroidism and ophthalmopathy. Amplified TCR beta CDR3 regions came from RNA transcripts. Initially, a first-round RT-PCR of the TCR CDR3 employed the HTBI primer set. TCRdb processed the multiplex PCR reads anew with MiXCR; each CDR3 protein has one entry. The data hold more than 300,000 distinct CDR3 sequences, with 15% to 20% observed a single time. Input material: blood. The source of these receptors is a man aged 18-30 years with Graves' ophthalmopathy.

The chain's CDR3 is CASSSGAQWAYNEQFF. The CDR3 nucleotides read TGTGCCAGCAGCTCCGGTGCACAGTGGGCCTACAATGAGCAGTTCTTC. J is TRBJ2-1 and V is TRBV7-9, with D uncertain. Trimming stripped 4 bases from V and 2 bases from J, with 15 bases between. This CDR3 has 16 amino acids. CDR1 and CDR2 from the germline V gene are SEHNR and FQNEAQ (reference sequence).

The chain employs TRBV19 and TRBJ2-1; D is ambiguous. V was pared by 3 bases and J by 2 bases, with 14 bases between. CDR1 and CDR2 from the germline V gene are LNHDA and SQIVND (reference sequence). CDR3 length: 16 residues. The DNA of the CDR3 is TGTGCCAGTAGTATCCAGGCCGAACTTCCCTACAATGAGCAGTTCTTC. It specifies CASSIQAELPYNEQFF.

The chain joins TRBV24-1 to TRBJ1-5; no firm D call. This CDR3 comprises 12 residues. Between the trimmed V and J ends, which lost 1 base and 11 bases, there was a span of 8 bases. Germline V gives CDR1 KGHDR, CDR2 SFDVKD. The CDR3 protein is CATSDFNRSQHF. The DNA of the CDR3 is TGTGCCACCAGTGATTTCAACCGGTCCCAGCATTTT.

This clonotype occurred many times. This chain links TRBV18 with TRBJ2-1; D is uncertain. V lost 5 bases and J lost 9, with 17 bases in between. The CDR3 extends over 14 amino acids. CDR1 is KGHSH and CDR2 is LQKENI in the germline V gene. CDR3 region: CASSNRRQEGEQFF. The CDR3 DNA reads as TGTGCCAGCTCAAACCGGCGGCAGGAAGGTGAGCAGTTCTTC.

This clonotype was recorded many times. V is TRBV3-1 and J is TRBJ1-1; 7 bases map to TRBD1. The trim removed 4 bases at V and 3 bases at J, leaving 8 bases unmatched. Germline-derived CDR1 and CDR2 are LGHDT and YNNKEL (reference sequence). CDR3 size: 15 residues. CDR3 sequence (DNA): TGTGCCAGCAGCCCCCAGGGGGGGGTGTACACTGAAGCTTTCTTT. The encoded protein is CASSPQGGVYTEAFF. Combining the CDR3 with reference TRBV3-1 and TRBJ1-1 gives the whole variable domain DTAVSQTPKYLVTQMGNDKSIKCEQNLGHDTMYWYKQDSKKFLKIMFSYNNKELIINETVPNRFSPKSPDKAHLNLHINSLELGDSAVYFCASSPQGGVYTEAFFGQGTRLTVV.

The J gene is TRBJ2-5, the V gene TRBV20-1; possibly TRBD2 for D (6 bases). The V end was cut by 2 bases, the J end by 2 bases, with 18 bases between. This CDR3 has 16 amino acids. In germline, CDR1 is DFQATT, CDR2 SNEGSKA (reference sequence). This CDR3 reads CSARFPDPGTQETQYF. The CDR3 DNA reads TGCAGTGCTAGATTCCCGGACCCGGGGACTCAAGAGACCCAGTACTTC.

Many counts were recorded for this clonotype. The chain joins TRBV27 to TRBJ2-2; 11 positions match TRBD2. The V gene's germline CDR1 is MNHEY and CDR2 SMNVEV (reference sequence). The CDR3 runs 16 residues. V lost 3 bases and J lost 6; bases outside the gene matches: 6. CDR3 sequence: CASSFHSGGAAGELFF. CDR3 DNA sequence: TGTGCCAGCAGTTTCCATAGCGGGGGGGCGGCCGGGGAGCTGTTTTTT.

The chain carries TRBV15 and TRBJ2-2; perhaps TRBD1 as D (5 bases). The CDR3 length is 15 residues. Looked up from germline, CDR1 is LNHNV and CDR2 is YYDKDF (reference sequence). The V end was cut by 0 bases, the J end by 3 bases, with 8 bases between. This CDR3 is CATSRDRADTGELFF. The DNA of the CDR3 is TGTGCCACCAGCAGAGACAGGGCGGACACCGGGGAGCTGTTTTTT.

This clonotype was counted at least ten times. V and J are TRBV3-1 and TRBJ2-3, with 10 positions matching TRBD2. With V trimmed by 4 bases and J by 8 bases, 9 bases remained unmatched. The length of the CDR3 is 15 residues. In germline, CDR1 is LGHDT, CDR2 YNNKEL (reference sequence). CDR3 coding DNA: TGTGCCAGCAGCCTGTTAGCGGGGGGCAGTGTTACGCAGTATTTT. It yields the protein CASSLLAGGSVTQYF.

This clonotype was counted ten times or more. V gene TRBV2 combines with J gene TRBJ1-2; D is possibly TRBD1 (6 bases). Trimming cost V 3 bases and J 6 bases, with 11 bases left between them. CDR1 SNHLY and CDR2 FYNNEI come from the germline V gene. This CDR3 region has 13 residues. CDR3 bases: TGTGCCAGCAGTGAGGCCGGGGGCGATGGCTACACCTTC. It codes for CASSEAGGDGYTF.

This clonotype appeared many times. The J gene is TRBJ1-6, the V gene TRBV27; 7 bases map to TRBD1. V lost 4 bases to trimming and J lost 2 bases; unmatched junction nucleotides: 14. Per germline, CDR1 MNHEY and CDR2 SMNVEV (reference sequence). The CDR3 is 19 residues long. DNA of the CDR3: TGTGCCAGCAGTTCGACAGGGTTTTTTTTTTTCACCTATAATTCACCCCTCCACTTT. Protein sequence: CASSSTGFFFFTYNSPLHF.

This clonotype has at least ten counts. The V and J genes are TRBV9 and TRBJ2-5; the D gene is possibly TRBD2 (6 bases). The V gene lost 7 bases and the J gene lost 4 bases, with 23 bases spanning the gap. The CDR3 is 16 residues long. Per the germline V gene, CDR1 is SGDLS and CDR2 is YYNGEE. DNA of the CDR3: TGTGCCAGCTCCCCCCTCATCGGAGCGGGCACAGAGACCCAGTACTTC. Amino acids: CASSPLIGAGTETQYF.

Written as DNA, the CDR3 is TGTGCCAGCAGGCCGGCAGCGGGGGCCCTCTACGAGCAGTACTTC. The encoded protein is CASRPAAGALYEQYF. This chain links TRBV7-9 with TRBJ2-7; 8 bases align to TRBD2. The germline CDR1 and CDR2 sequences are SEHNR and FQNEAQ (reference sequence). V lost 6 bases to trimming and J lost 3 bases; unmatched junction nucleotides: 10. The CDR3 is 15 residues long. Complete variable domain (other parts from reference TRBV7-9 and TRBJ2-7): DTGVSQNPRHKITKRGQNVTFRCDPISEHNRLYWYRQTLGQGPEFLTYFQNEAQLEKSRLLSDRFSAERPKGSFSTLEIQRTEQGDSAMYLCASRPAAGALYEQYFGPGTRLTVT.

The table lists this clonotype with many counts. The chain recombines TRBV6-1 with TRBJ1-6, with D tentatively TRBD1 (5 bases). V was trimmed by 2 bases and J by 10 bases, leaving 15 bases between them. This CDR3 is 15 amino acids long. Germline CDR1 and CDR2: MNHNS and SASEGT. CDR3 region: CASSESSTGRSPLHF. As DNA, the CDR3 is TGTGCCAGCAGTGAATCCAGTACAGGCCGGTCACCCCTCCACTTT.